These 19 T cell receptor beta chains came from one sample sequenced in a study of neurological immune-mediated disorders. A single record per CDR3 protein comes from TCRdb applying MiXCR to the 5' RACE reads. The sample contains 35,000 or so distinct CDR3 sequences, approximately 10% of which appear only once. Sample: PBMCs. These receptors were taken from a woman aged 30 to 39 with HTLV-1-associated myelopathy (HAM/TSP).

This clonotype was found many times. The chain is built from TRBV20-1 and TRBJ1-6, with TRBD1 matching over 12 bases. Losses at the gene ends were 3 bases for V and 3 bases for J; bases not matched to a gene: 3. Germline V gene lookup returns CDR1 DFQATT and CDR2 SNEGSKA (reference sequence). The CDR3 spans 16 residues. Written as DNA, the CDR3 is TGCAGTGCTAGGGGACAGGGGGCTGTCTATAATTCACCCCTCCACTTT. As protein: CSARGQGAVYNSPLHF.

This clonotype was counted ten times or more. The rearrangement uses TRBV27 and TRBJ1-1; 7 nucleotides match TRBD1. The CDR3 is 14 residues long. The junction had 3 bases not matched to a gene; V was cut back by 4 bases and J by 1 base. CDR1 MNHEY and CDR2 SMNVEV come from the germline V gene (reference sequence). CDR3 loop: CASSWDRKNTEAFF. DNA of the CDR3: TGTGCCAGCAGTTGGGACAGAAAGAACACTGAAGCTTTCTTT.

This clonotype was detected ten times or more. CDR3 protein: CASSSTGTGELFF. DNA of the CDR3: TGTGCCAGCTCGTCGACAGGGACCGGGGAGCTGTTTTTT. The rearrangement uses TRBV18 and TRBJ2-2; 7 nucleotides agree with TRBD1. CDR3 length: 13 residues. J gave up 5 bases and V 6 bases, and 3 bases lay outside the gene matches. The germline CDR1 and CDR2 sequences are KGHSH and LQKENI.

This clonotype occurred many times. The CDR3 DNA follows: TGCAGTGCGAGGGACAGGGGGCTGTCAGCTTTCTTT. Amino acids: CSARDRGLSAFF. The chain uses TRBV20-1 and TRBJ1-1; TRBD1 agrees at 12 bases. From germline, CDR1 is DFQATT and CDR2 SNEGSKA (reference sequence). V shed 6 bases and J 10 bases; nucleotides not matched to a gene: 6. The CDR3 runs to 12 residues.

This clonotype was counted many times. The rearrangement joins TRBV4-2 to TRBJ1-1, with D tentatively TRBD1 (6 bases). This CDR3 has 14 residues. Trimming shortened V by 0 bases and J by 2 bases, and 7 bases separated the two germline ends. CDR1 is LGHNA and CDR2 is YNFKEQ in the germline V gene. This chain's CDR3 is CASSQDRGNTEAFF. The CDR3 DNA reads TGTGCCAGCAGCCAAGACAGGGGTAACACTGAAGCTTTCTTT.

The table lists this clonotype with many counts. The gene calls are TRBV5-1 and TRBJ2-3; 7 positions agree with TRBD1. Germline CDR1 reads SGHRS; CDR2 reads YFSETQ. CDR3 length equals 16 residues. Trimming cost V 2 bases and J 2 bases; bases outside gene matches: 8. The CDR3 reads CASSFLPQGLTDTQYF. The CDR3, as DNA: TGCGCCAGCAGCTTTTTACCACAGGGGCTCACAGATACGCAGTATTTT.

The rearrangement uses TRBV7-6 and TRBJ1-3, with a tentative D call TRBD1 (6 bases). Germline V lookup: CDR1 SGHVS, CDR2 FNYEAQ. There are 14 residues in the CDR3. V shed 5 bases and J shed 8 bases, with 16 bases lying between them. CDR3 amino acids: CASSPFSGADTIYF. In DNA, the CDR3 is TGTGCCAGCAGCCCGTTTTCAGGGGCTGACACCATATATTTT.

Many counts were recorded for this clonotype. The genes are TRBV9 and TRBJ2-4, with D perhaps TRBD2 (6 bases). Germline V gene lookup returns CDR1 SGDLS and CDR2 YYNGEE. The CDR3 length is 16 residues. The germline V and J ends were trimmed by 0 bases and 0 bases, with 10 bases remaining between them. CDR3 residues: CASSVGGSGAKNIQYF. CDR3 nucleotide sequence: TGTGCCAGCAGCGTAGGCGGTAGCGGAGCCAAAAACATTCAGTACTTC.

Judged by abundance, this clonotype is medium-sized. The V call is TRBV5-6, the J call TRBJ1-1; no definite D call. CDR1 is SGHDT and CDR2 is YYEEEE in the germline V gene. V was cut by 6 bases and J by 4 bases, with 13 bases left in between. The CDR3 covers 13 residues. Here the CDR3 DNA reads TGTGCCAGCACAATGATGGGAGTCACTGAAGCTTTCTTT. As protein: CASTMMGVTEAFF.

Ten or more counts support this clonotype. The chain uses TRBV20-1 and TRBJ1-4, with TRBD1 matching 9 bases. This CDR3 region has 14 residues. The germline CDR1 and CDR2 sequences are DFQATT and SNEGSKA (reference sequence). Trimming took 6 bases from V and 9 from J; bases not matched to a gene: 11. The CDR3 nucleotides are TGCAGTGCGGATCGGGGGACAGGGCGTAAAAAACTGTTTTTT. It is translated as CSADRGTGRKKLFF.

This clonotype was seen repeatedly, ten times or more. V gene TRBV10-3 combines with J gene TRBJ2-2; possibly TRBD1 for D (6 bases). Germline CDR1 and CDR2: ENHRY and SYGVKD. V shed 6 bases and J shed 2 bases, with 16 bases lying between them. CDR3 length equals 16 residues. In DNA form, the CDR3 reads TGTGCCATCAGGGGGGAACAGGGCGATAACACCGGGGAGCTGTTTTTT. Translating gives CAIRGEQGDNTGELFF.

This clonotype was seen ten or more times. The chain uses TRBV4-1 and TRBJ2-1; 10 bases map to TRBD2. From germline, CDR1 is MGHRA and CDR2 YSYEKL. The CDR3 has 15 amino acids. The V segment lost 0 bases and the J segment 4 bases; nucleotides outside the gene matches: 0. The CDR3 coding sequence is TGCGCCAGCAGCCAAGAAGCGGGGGGGTACAATGAGCAGTTCTTC. Translating gives CASSQEAGGYNEQFF.

This clonotype occurred many times. V is TRBV20-1 and J is TRBJ1-1; 8 bases fit TRBD1. The CDR3 is 14 amino acids. With V trimmed by 5 bases and J by 3 bases, 8 bases remained unmatched. CDR1 DFQATT and CDR2 SNEGSKA come from the germline V gene (reference sequence). CDR3 amino acids: CSAQPRQGYTEAFF. Here the CDR3 DNA reads TGCAGTGCTCAACCCCGACAGGGGTACACTGAAGCTTTCTTT.

This clonotype was recorded at least ten times. The chain joins TRBV5-1 to TRBJ2-1; TRBD2 matches at 9 bases. The CDR3 totals 16 residues. Germline V gene lookup returns CDR1 SGHRS and CDR2 YFSETQ. V was pared by 0 bases and J by 9 bases, with 10 bases of the junction left unmatched. The CDR3 region has the DNA TGCGCCAGCAGCTTGGTTGCGGGGGGGAGTTTTGGTGAGCAGTTCTTC. Amino acids: CASSLVAGGSFGEQFF.

This clonotype came up many times. This chain joins TRBV7-8 and TRBJ2-1; 7 bases match TRBD1. CDR1 and CDR2 (germline): SGHVS, FQNEAQ. The CDR3 has 16 amino acids. Trimming took 5 bases from V and 0 from J; bases not matched to a gene: 7. CDR3 residues: CASSLQGTNSYNEQFF. In nucleotides, the CDR3 is TGTGCCAGCAGCCTACAGGGGACCAACTCCTACAATGAGCAGTTCTTC.

This clonotype was seen repeatedly, ten times or more. V usage is TRBV20-1 and J usage is TRBJ2-7; 9 bases agree with TRBD1. V lost 4 bases and J lost 1; bases outside the gene matches: 14. This CDR3 has 17 amino acids. CDR1 is DFQATT, CDR2 SNEGSKA, per germline (reference sequence). The CDR3 loop is CSAMVYRGLEGSYEQYF. In DNA, the CDR3 is TGCAGTGCTATGGTTTACAGGGGGCTTGAAGGGTCCTACGAGCAGTACTTC.

This rearrangement joins TRBV20-1 to TRBJ1-1, with D possibly being TRBD1 (5 bases). V dropped 3 bases and J dropped 1 base, with 12 bases sitting between them. The CDR3 extends over 14 amino acids. CDR1 is DFQATT, CDR2 SNEGSKA, per germline (reference sequence). The CDR3, as DNA: TGCAGTGCTAGCCAAGGGGCAACGAACACTGAAGCTTTCTTT. It codes for CSASQGATNTEAFF.

This chain uses TRBV20-1 with TRBJ1-6; 7 nucleotides agree with TRBD1. This CDR3 spans 14 amino acids. Looked up from germline, CDR1 is DFQATT and CDR2 is SNEGSKA (reference sequence). V was clipped by 4 bases and J by 5 bases; unmatched bases: 5. The CDR3 protein is CSAIGTEDNSPLHF. CDR3 DNA sequence: TGCAGTGCTATAGGGACAGAAGATAATTCACCCCTCCACTTT.

This clonotype is a singleton in its sample. This sequence joins TRBV5-1 and TRBJ1-2; the D is unclear. The germline V and J ends were trimmed by 9 bases and 8 bases, with 26 bases remaining between them. Germline V gene data show CDR1 as SGHRS and CDR2 as YFSETQ. The CDR3 runs to 15 residues. The DNA of the CDR3 is TGCGCCAACAGACTTGCGAAAGGGCCCTTTGAAGGCTACACCTTC. It encodes CANRLAKGPFEGYTF.